The 27 T cell receptor beta chains given below trace back to one sample, sequenced in a study of T cell responses to AZD1222 COVID-19 vaccine. The repertoire was sequenced with immunoSEQ multiplex PCR; TCRdb's copy has only in-frame clones and lacks some. The top ten clones hold approximately 1.5% of a sample with 150,000 to 180,000 clones, 90% of them seen once. The specimen comprised peripheral blood, sampled 28 days after the second AZD1222 dose. The receptors stem from an adult who received the AZD1222 COVID-19 vaccine.

V usage is TRBV29-1 and J usage is TRBJ1-3; maybe TRBD1 (5 bases). V was cut by 4 bases and J by 0 bases, with 16 bases left in between. Germline CDR1 reads SQVTM; CDR2 reads ANQGSEA. The CDR3 covers 16 residues. The CDR3 DNA reads as TGCAGCGTTGGTGCGATGATTGGGGCCTCTGGAAACACCATATATTTT. Translated, it gives CSVGAMIGASGNTIYF.

The V gene is TRBV27, the J gene TRBJ1-4; weak D call: TRBD1 (5 bases). The CDR3 has 13 residues. The germline gives CDR1 MNHEY, CDR2 SMNVEV (reference sequence). V dropped 3 bases and J dropped 10 bases, with 12 bases sitting between them. The CDR3 reads CASSLGGVGKLFF. In DNA form, the CDR3 reads TGTGCCAGCAGTTTGGGGGGAGTCGGAAAACTGTTTTTT. The full variable domain, completed using reference TRBV27 and TRBJ1-4, is EAQVTQNPRYLITVTGKKLTVTCSQNMNHEYMSWYRQDPGLGLRQIYYSMNVEVTDKGDVPEGYKVSRKEKRNFPLILESPSPNQTSLYFCASSLGGVGKLFFGSGTQLSVL.

V gene TRBV5-1 combines with J gene TRBJ2-3; the match to TRBD2 covers 13 bases. This CDR3 comprises 19 residues. Losses at the gene ends were 4 bases for V and 2 bases for J; bases not matched to a gene: 13. CDR1 SGHRS and CDR2 YFSETQ come from the germline V gene. The CDR3 nucleotides read TGCGCCAGCAGCCGAGGGACTAGCGGGGTCTACGGACTCACAGATACGCAGTATTTT. Residues: CASSRGTSGVYGLTDTQYF.

The chain employs TRBV14 and TRBJ1-1; possibly TRBD1 for D (6 bases). The CDR3 has 15 residues. From germline, CDR1 is SGHDN and CDR2 FVKESK. Trimming removed 4 bases from V and 2 bases from J, with 14 bases in between. The CDR3 DNA reads TGTGCCAGCAGCCTCCAAGGGGGGTCCAACACTGAAGCTTTCTTT. Encoded protein: CASSLQGGSNTEAFF. Full variable domain (rest looked up from reference TRBV14 and TRBJ1-1): EAGVTQFPSHSVIEKGQTVTLRCDPISGHDNLYWYRRVMGKEIKFLLHFVKESKQDESGMPNNRFLAERTGGTYSTLKVQPAELEDSGVYFCASSLQGGSNTEAFFGQGTRLTVV.

This chain uses TRBV24-1 with TRBJ2-1; 7 bases are shared with TRBD2. Trimming took 5 bases from V and 5 from J; bases not matched to a gene: 11. Germline CDR1 reads KGHDR; CDR2 reads SFDVKD. The CDR3 is made up of 16 amino acids. The CDR3 DNA is TGTGCCACCAGTGTCCCCGGGACTACCAAAGACAATGAGCAGTTCTTC. Translating it yields CATSVPGTTKDNEQFF.

The CDR3 sequence is CASSLASYEQYF. The CDR3 nucleotides read TGTGCCAGCAGTTTGGCTAGCTACGAGCAGTACTTC. The genes are TRBV2 and TRBJ2-7, with D hard to call. Germline loops: CDR1 SNHLY, CDR2 FYNNEI. Trimming pared 5 bases from V and 3 bases from J, leaving 8 bases between. The CDR3 totals 12 residues.

This clone was counted only a few times. CDR3 in amino acids: CASSLAGSGETQYF. The CDR3 DNA reads as TGCGCCAGCAGCTTGGCCGGAAGCGGCGAGACCCAGTACTTC. This chain connects TRBV5-1 to TRBJ2-5, with a possible D match to TRBD2 (5 bases). Trimming shortened V by 0 bases and J by 5 bases, and 11 bases separated the two germline ends. Germline CDR1 reads SGHRS; CDR2 reads YFSETQ. The CDR3 is 14 residues long.

This clone was seen many times. This rearrangement joins TRBV2 to TRBJ2-1, with 11 bases lining up with TRBD2. The CDR3 covers 15 residues. Germline-derived CDR1 and CDR2 are SNHLY and FYNNEI. The V segment lost 4 bases and the J segment 8 bases; nucleotides outside the gene matches: 7. As DNA, the CDR3 is TGTGCCAGCAGTGGAACTGTAGCGGGAGGGTATGAGCAGTTCTTC. Its protein is CASSGTVAGGYEQFF.

The chain recombines TRBV11-2 with TRBJ1-2, with D possibly being TRBD1 (5 bases). The CDR3 runs to 16 residues. Deletions cut 5 bases from V and 3 bases from J, with 19 bases between. Germline CDR1 and CDR2: SGHAT and FQNNGV. CDR3 amino acids: CASSPLVGTLYYGYTF. In DNA form, the CDR3 reads TGTGCCAGCAGCCCCCTTGTTGGGACGCTATACTATGGCTACACCTTC.

The chain uses TRBV27 and TRBJ1-6; no reliable D call. Trimming left V 0 bases short and J 4 bases short, with 7 bases between. CDR3 size: 15 residues. Germline V gene lookup returns CDR1 MNHEY and CDR2 SMNVEV (reference sequence). CDR3 nucleotides: TGTGCCAGCAGTTTATCTCAGCGTTATAATTCACCCCTCCACTTT. Its translation is CASSLSQRYNSPLHF.

The rearrangement uses TRBV21-1 and TRBJ1-2. TRBV21-1 is a listed pseudogene. The CDR3 sequence is 12 residues long. The CDR3 bases are TGTGCCAGCAGCTCGCGGACGAATGGCTACACCTTC. Amino acids: CASSSRTNGYTF.

This clone was seen a single time. The chain uses TRBV27 and TRBJ2-5, with D possibly matching TRBD1 (6 bases). Germline-derived CDR1 and CDR2 are MNHEY and SMNVEV (reference sequence). The CDR3 contains 13 residues. V lost 5 bases and J 2 bases, leaving 9 bases between the germline ends. As DNA, the CDR3 is TGTGCCAGCAGTCGGGACATACAAGAGACCCAGTACTTC. It codes for CASSRDIQETQYF.

This chain links TRBV4-1 with TRBJ1-6, with D possibly being TRBD1 (5 bases). Germline lookup yields CDR1 MGHRA and CDR2 YSYEKL. This CDR3 is 18 amino acids long. The V end lost 0 bases, the J end lost 7 bases, and 19 bases lay between the germline ends. CDR3 bases: TGCGCCAGCAGCCAAGATCGGGTCGTGGGGAGGGGAAATTCACCCCTCCACTTT. Its protein product is CASSQDRVVGRGNSPLHF.

The rearrangement uses TRBV4-1 and TRBJ2-7, with D perhaps being TRBD1 or TRBD2 (5 bases each). The CDR3 runs to 16 residues. Germline V gives CDR1 MGHRA, CDR2 YSYEKL. V was cut by 1 base and J by 1 base, with 14 bases left in between. CDR3 nucleotides: TGCGCCAGCAGCCAAGGAGGGACGTATAGATCCTACGAGCAGTACTTC. As protein: CASSQGGTYRSYEQYF.

The CDR3 loop reads CASSGTGAHVVTEAFF. For the CDR3, the DNA is TGTGCCAGCAGTGGGACAGGGGCGCATGTGGTCACTGAAGCTTTCTTT. The V and J genes are TRBV2 and TRBJ1-1, with TRBD1 matching over 9 bases. The CDR3 contains 16 residues. CDR1 is SNHLY and CDR2 is FYNNEI in the germline V gene. V trimming: 4 bases; J trimming: 4 bases; junction bases outside the gene matches: 10. The whole variable domain, remainder taken from reference TRBV2 and TRBJ1-1, is EPEVTQTPSHQVTQMGQEVILRCVPISNHLYFYWYRQILGQKVEFLVSFYNNEISEKSEIFDDQFSVERPDGSNFTLKIRSTKLEDSAMYFCASSGTGAHVVTEAFFGQGTRLTVV.

J is TRBJ1-1 and V is TRBV29-1; D unresolved. The CDR3 has 13 amino acids. Trimming took 0 bases from V and 7 from J, leaving 12 bases between them. CDR1 is SQVTM, CDR2 ANQGSEA, per germline. The CDR3 reads CSVEDLPADEAFF. In DNA, the CDR3 is TGCAGCGTTGAAGATCTTCCGGCGGATGAAGCTTTCTTT.

The CDR3 region has the DNA TGTGCCAGCAGTTTATGGAAGGGAAGCAATACTGAAGCTTTCTTT. Residues: CASSLWKGSNTEAFF. The chain employs TRBV27 and TRBJ1-1, with D unresolved. V was trimmed by 1 base and J by 5 bases, leaving 14 bases between them. CDR3 length equals 15 residues. Germline V CDR1 and CDR2: MNHEY, SMNVEV (reference sequence).

This chain uses TRBV6-5 with TRBJ1-5; unclear D gene. Trimming left V 9 bases short and J 7 bases short, with 16 bases between. CDR3 length equals 13 residues. Germline values: CDR1 MNHEY, CDR2 SVGAGI. CDR3 coding DNA: TGTGCCAGTCGGGGTACTTCGGGGCAGCCCCAGCATTTT. This sequence encodes CASRGTSGQPQHF.

This chain connects TRBV11-1 to TRBJ1-6, with D possibly matching TRBD1 (6 bases). There are 12 residues in the CDR3. V shed 4 bases and J shed 19 bases, with 17 bases lying between them. Germline loops: CDR1 SGHAT, CDR2 FQDESV (reference sequence). CDR3 DNA: TGTGCCAGCAGCTCCCTCCGAGACAGGATTCACTTT. It is translated as CASSSLRDRIHF.

The chain combines TRBV27 with TRBJ2-7; possible D gene TRBD1, 7 bases. Trimming cost V 8 bases and J 8 bases, with 25 bases left between them. The CDR3 has 15 amino acids. CDR1 is MNHEY and CDR2 is SMNVEV in the germline V gene (reference sequence). The CDR3 coding sequence is TGTGCCAGCGTGAGCCGGCAGGGGGACTTACGCAAGCAGTACTTC. Protein: CASVSRQGDLRKQYF.

The chain carries TRBV3-1 (or the pseudogene TRBV3-2) and TRBJ1-4; D is unclear. Germline V lookup: CDR1 LGHDT, CDR2 YNNKEL (reference sequence). The CDR3 sequence is 13 residues long. Trimming shortened V by 0 bases and J by 10 bases, and 9 bases separated the two germline ends. The CDR3, as DNA: TGTGCCAGCAGCCAAGAAACCCAAGGAAAACTGTTTTTT. Translation gives CASSQETQGKLFF.

The CDR3 coding sequence is TGTGCCCAAGCCCCCGGGAACAGCAATCAGCCCCAGCATTTT. This gives the protein CAQAPGNSNQPQHF. The chain links TRBV30 to TRBJ1-5, with D uncertain. The V and J ends lost 8 bases and 1 base respectively, with 15 bases between them. In germline, CDR1 is GTSNPN, CDR2 SVGIG (reference sequence). This CDR3 comprises 14 residues.

This chain joins TRBV30 and TRBJ1-6; D may be TRBD1 (6 bases). The CDR3 sequence is 16 residues long. Trimming removed 0 bases at V and 6 bases at J, with 15 bases between. CDR1 and CDR2 from the germline V gene are GTSNPN and SVGIG (reference sequence). CDR3 protein: CAWSVGSWTANSPLHF. As DNA, the CDR3 is TGTGCCTGGAGTGTAGGATCGTGGACAGCTAATTCACCCCTCCACTTT.

The chain employs TRBV27 and TRBJ2-4; TRBD1 might be the D (5 bases). The CDR3 has 20 residues. Germline CDR1 reads MNHEY; CDR2 reads SMNVEV (reference sequence). Trimming removed 2 bases from V and 0 bases from J, with 23 bases in between. CDR3 amino acids: CASSLGPLGQSVLAKNIQYF. CDR3 DNA sequence: TGTGCCAGCAGTTTAGGGCCTTTGGGGCAATCCGTACTAGCCAAAAACATTCAGTACTTC.

This chain uses TRBV4-2 with TRBJ1-2; possible D gene TRBD1, 6 bases. The CDR3 has 14 amino acids. Between the trimmed V and J ends, which lost 2 bases and 1 base, there was a span of 8 bases. Germline V CDR1 and CDR2: LGHNA, YNFKEQ. CDR3 sequence: CASSQPDSNYGYTF. CDR3 nucleotide sequence: TGTGCCAGCAGCCAACCGGACAGTAACTATGGCTACACCTTC.

The chain has TRBV12-3 or TRBV12-4 and TRBJ1-1; D is uncertain. The CDR3 length is 13 residues. Trimming left V 3 bases short and J 2 bases short, with 7 bases between. This CDR3 reads CASSFTDNTEAFF. DNA for the CDR3: TGTGCCAGCAGTTTCACAGATAACACTGAAGCTTTCTTT.

This CDR3 is CASSEATGGTYEQYF. CDR3 coding DNA: TGTGCCAGCAGTGAAGCGACAGGGGGGACCTACGAGCAGTACTTC. This rearrangement joins TRBV6-1 to TRBJ2-7, with 9 bases lining up with TRBD1. Germline lookup yields CDR1 MNHNS and CDR2 SASEGT. The CDR3 is made up of 15 amino acids. V lost 0 bases and J lost 2; bases outside the gene matches: 2.